This T cell receptor beta chain appears in the sequencing data of a study of CD8 T cells in ankylosing spondylitis. Study conclusions and caveats: Reports of some motif variants in reactive arthritis synovial fluid and blood predate this one. Disease-associated clones were reportedly significantly overrepresented in matched ankylosing spondylitis synovial fluid.

The CDR3 extends over 15 amino acids. Trimming took 5 bases from V and 1 from J; bases not matched to a gene: 2. Germline CDR1 reads MGHRA; CDR2 reads YSYEKL. The table lists this clonotype with a few counts. As yet, its antigen is unknown. Using quantitative 5'-RACE with molecular barcodes, the authors made TCR beta libraries. TCRdb re-analysed the 5' RACE reads in MiXCR, keeping a single row per CDR3 protein. The sample records 200,000 to 300,000 distinct CDR3 sequences, 20% to 30% being singletons. This chain uses TRBV4-1 with TRBJ2-2, with TRBD2 matching over 9 bases. The sequenced material came from blood, either unsorted or a sorted T cell fraction (not recorded which). The receptor was derived from a male donor with ankylosing spondylitis or in good health (not recorded which). The CDR3 region has the DNA TGCGCCAGCAGCAATAGCGGGGGGAACACCGGGGAGCTGTTTTTT. It codes for CASSNSGGNTGELFF.